This T cell receptor (beta chain) derives from a study of shared clonotypes between healthy human individuals. Positive CCR7 selection of CD45RO-negative cells yielded the naive CD8 cells, and terminally differentiated effector memory CD45RA+ cells were excluded. Assay used: immunoSEQ multiplex PCR; TCRdb lists only in-frame clones, some missing. The sample yields 660,000 or so clones, roughly 96% seen once. CDR1 and CDR2 (germline): MNHEY, SMNVEV (reference sequence). CDR3 size: 14 residues. V lost 2 bases and J lost 0, with 7 bases in between. Sequences were obtained from naive CD8+ T cells sorted from blood. This sequence joins TRBV27 and TRBJ1-2; D not certain. This clonotype was sampled from a woman younger than 45 in good health. CDR3 sequence: CASSLTDPNYGYTF. The CDR3 DNA reads as TGTGCCAGCAGTTTAACTGACCCTAACTATGGCTACACCTTC.